Described below is a single TCR beta chain sequence and its context. The study recruited people aged roughly 18 to 95 years across more than 20 US areas. Membership in each cohort depended on participant-reported clinical history. Methods used by the authors: Estimated nucleated cell counts came from reference gene primer amplification. TCRdb's copy holds only in-frame clones and misses some; the assay was immunoSEQ multiplex PCR. V and J calls and clone size are given by that table; D and trimming were obtained from the DNA. The sample consists of 300,000 to 350,000 clones, 80% to 90% of them appearing once. The data originate from a study of blood T cell repertoires in COVID-19. Study overall: From T cells, B-cell-depleted T cells, or PBMCs came the material, which was cDNA or gDNA.

V was shortened by 5 bases and J by 0 bases, with 13 bases between the two germline ends. The CDR3 totals 15 residues. Germline loops: CDR1 SEHNR, CDR2 FQNEAQ (reference sequence). The genes are TRBV7-9 and TRBJ1-2; TRBD1 might be the D (5 bases). The sequenced sample was PBMCs or T cells enriched from blood (not recorded which). The origin of this receptor is a man aged 25 to 40 who had recovered from COVID-19. The CDR3 here is CASSPVRGTNYGYTF. The CDR3 bases are TGTGCCAGCAGCCCCGTCCGGGGGACTAACTATGGCTACACCTTC.